This TCR beta chain originates from a study of beta chain features in type 1 diabetes. Whole-study context: The patients were much like the healthy donors in age, gender and cell yields.

Whole-study findings and limits: TCRB CDR3s were moderately but significantly shorter in Type 1 diabetes patients in all four CD4+ subsets.

Expressed TCRB transcripts were sequenced after all isolated RNA was converted to cDNA. Here immunoSEQ multiplex PCR was the method, and the copy in TCRdb shows in-frame clones only, minus some. The data contain about 150,000 clones, about an eighth of them seen just once; the ten biggest clones take up under 1.5%. This clone was detected only a few times. Antigen: not known. With 4 bases clipped from V and 1 base from J, the junction kept 2 bases outside the gene matches. Germline loops: CDR1 SGHNT, CDR2 YYREEE (reference sequence). This CDR3 has 16 residues. This TCR came from a man aged 18-30 years with type 1 diabetes. Input material: central memory CD4+ T cells from blood. J is TRBJ2-3 and V is TRBV5-4; 14 bases are a match to TRBD2. The CDR3 is CASSPGLAGGTDTQYF. CDR3 coding DNA: TGTGCCAGCAGCCCGGGACTAGCGGGGGGCACAGATACGCAGTATTTT.